The 7 T cell receptor beta chains reported below all come from one sample, sequenced in a study of post-analysis software for immune sequencing data. Study findings and constraints: In patients, TRBV5-6, TRBV5-1 and TRBV20-1 belonged to five or six TRBV segments found more frequently than in controls.

What these receptors recognize is not known. Sequencing libraries made from TCR beta cDNA carried unique molecular identifiers. Using its own MiXCR run on the PCR reads, TCRdb lists one record per CDR3 protein. This table has 450,000 to 700,000 distinct CDR3 sequences, roughly 47% appearing once. The specimen was blood. These receptors originate from a girl under 18 with multiple sclerosis.

This clonotype has a handful of counts. The chain joins TRBV7-9 to TRBJ2-6; perhaps TRBD1 as D (6 bases). The CDR3 runs to 16 residues. Trimming shortened V by 3 bases and J by 4 bases, and 13 bases separated the two germline ends. Per germline, CDR1 SEHNR and CDR2 FQNEAQ (reference sequence). This CDR3 is CASSFWQGRGANVLTF. The CDR3 DNA is TGTGCCAGCAGCTTCTGGCAGGGGAGAGGGGCCAACGTCCTGACTTTC.

Only a few counts were recorded for this clonotype. The V and J genes are TRBV7-2 and TRBJ2-2; D is undetermined. CDR3 length: 17 residues. In germline, CDR1 is SGHTA, CDR2 FQGNSA. The ends were cut back, 5 bases at V and 6 bases at J, with 22 bases in the middle. This chain's CDR3 is CASSHPTRAVLSGELFF. The CDR3 DNA follows: TGTGCCAGCAGCCATCCTACGAGAGCCGTTCTTTCCGGGGAGCTGTTTTTT.

This CDR3 is CASSWTPHYEQFF. As DNA, the CDR3 is TGCGCCAGCAGCTGGACTCCGCACTATGAGCAGTTCTTC. The V call is TRBV5-1, the J call TRBJ2-1; D might be TRBD2 (5 bases). The CDR3 is made up of 13 amino acids. CDR1 is SGHRS, CDR2 YFSETQ, per germline. Trimming shortened V by 3 bases and J by 8 bases, and 12 bases separated the two germline ends.

The genes are TRBV7-6 and TRBJ2-7; D possibly corresponds to TRBD1 (6 bases). Germline loops: CDR1 SGHVS, CDR2 FNYEAQ. V was pared by 1 base and J by 0 bases, with 10 bases between. The CDR3 has 15 amino acids. CDR3 bases: TGTGCCAGCAGCTTAGAGACAGGTTCCTCCTACGAGCAGTACTTC. Its translation is CASSLETGSSYEQYF.

The chain joins TRBV20-1 to TRBJ2-3; TRBD2 aligns across 9 bases. Losses at the gene ends were 3 bases for V and 1 base for J; bases not matched to a gene: 8. The CDR3 is 16 amino acids. The germline V gene encodes CDR1 DFQATT and CDR2 SNEGSKA (reference sequence). CDR3 DNA: TGCAGTGCTAGGAACGGCGGGAGGGCTGGCACAGATACGCAGTATTTT. Its translation: CSARNGGRAGTDTQYF.

The chain uses TRBV5-5 and TRBJ2-3; D is perhaps TRBD2 (6 bases). The CDR3 totals 15 residues. Trimming stripped 3 bases from V and 2 bases from J, with 13 bases between. Germline CDR1 and CDR2: SGHKS and YYEKEE (reference sequence). The CDR3 coding sequence is TGTGCCAGCAGCTGGCGGGATGTTCCCACAGATACGCAGTATTTT. Its translation: CASSWRDVPTDTQYF.

The chain joins TRBV20-1 to TRBJ1-1; TRBD1 might be the D (5 bases). Trimming took 5 bases from V and 4 from J, leaving 14 bases between them. CDR3 length: 13 residues. Germline V gene sequence: CDR1 DFQATT, CDR2 SNEGSKA (reference sequence). The CDR3 DNA is TGCAGTGCTGCGGACGGGGCGGGCACTGAAGCTTTCTTT. Its protein product is CSAADGAGTEAFF.